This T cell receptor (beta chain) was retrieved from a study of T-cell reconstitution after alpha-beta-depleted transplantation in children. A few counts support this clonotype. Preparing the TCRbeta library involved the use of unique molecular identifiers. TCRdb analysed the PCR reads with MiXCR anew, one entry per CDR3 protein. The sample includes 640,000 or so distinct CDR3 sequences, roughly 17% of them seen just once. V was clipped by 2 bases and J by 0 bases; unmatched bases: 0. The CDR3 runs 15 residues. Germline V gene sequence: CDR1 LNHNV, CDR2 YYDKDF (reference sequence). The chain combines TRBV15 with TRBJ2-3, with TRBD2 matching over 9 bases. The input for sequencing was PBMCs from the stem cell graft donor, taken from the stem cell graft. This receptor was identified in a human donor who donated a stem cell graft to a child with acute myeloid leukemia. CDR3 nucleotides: TGTGCCACCAGCAGAACTAGCGGGAGCACAGATACGCAGTATTTT. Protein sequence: CATSRTSGSTDTQYF.